This TCR beta chain comes out of a study of regulatory T cells in long-lasting Graves disease. General study findings and limits: Peripheral blood was the sole material, not thyroid tissue. Reduced TCR diversity was observed in persistent Graves' patients versus newly diagnosed patients. TRBV28, TRBJ1-2 and TRBJ2-5 emerged as the favored segments in persistent disease.

Time point here: persistent/refractory GD, antithyroid drugs over 5 years with positive TRAb. PBMC RNA was the source of the TCR library. Patients met American Thyroid Association criteria for Graves' disease. Arm-PCR of CDR3 regions with iRepertoire HTBI primers generated TCR beta libraries. TCRdb analysed the multiplex PCR reads with MiXCR anew, one entry per CDR3 protein. This table holds approximately 350,000 distinct CDR3 sequences, roughly 25% found once. Per germline, CDR1 ENHRY and CDR2 SYGVKD. The CDR3 spans 15 residues. Trimming pared 8 bases from V and 0 bases from J, leaving 16 bases between. Comment on this clonotype: Its antigen is currently unknown.

The input for sequencing was peripheral blood mononuclear cells (PBMCs), taken when the disease was refractory, from a patient treated with antithyroid drugs. This clonotype originated in a woman between 40 and 50 years old with Graves disease. The chain recombines TRBV10-3 with TRBJ1-1; perhaps TRBD1 as D (6 bases). The CDR3 DNA reads TGTGCCATCTCCTTCAGGGGAGTTGTGAACACTGAAGCTTTCTTT. Its protein product is CAISFRGVVNTEAFF.